The 11 T cell receptor beta chains given below trace back to one sample, sequenced in a study of OX40 agonist ivuxolimab in advanced cancers. Method: immunoSEQ multiplex PCR; TCRdb's copy keeps in-frame clones and lacks some. Of fewer than 25,000 clones listed, about 83% are singletons. Specimen: CD4+ or CD8+ T cells sorted from blood, collected in a trial of the OX40 agonist ivuxolimab. All receptors derive from an adult with an advanced solid tumor such as melanoma, head and neck, liver or kidney cancer.

The rearrangement links TRBV5-1 to TRBJ2-7, with 11 bases that match TRBD1. CDR1 is SGHRS, CDR2 YFSETQ, per germline. V lost 4 bases, J lost 6 bases, and 9 bases stayed unmatched. This CDR3 contains 15 residues. The CDR3 spells CASSPWDRGSGEQYF. CDR3 sequence (DNA): TGCGCCAGCAGCCCTTGGGACAGGGGGTCCGGCGAGCAGTACTTC.

The CDR3 loop is CASIASGGAVGELFF. The CDR3 region has the DNA TGTGCCAGTATCGCTAGCGGGGGGGCCGTCGGGGAGCTGTTTTTT. The chain has TRBV19 and TRBJ2-2, with TRBD2 matching over 12 bases. V was clipped by 7 bases and J by 7 bases; unmatched bases: 7. The CDR3 totals 15 residues. Germline values: CDR1 LNHDA, CDR2 SQIVND (reference sequence).

The chain carries TRBV19 and TRBJ1-1; maybe TRBD1 (6 bases). CDR1 LNHDA and CDR2 SQIVND come from the germline V gene (reference sequence). With 3 bases removed from V and 0 bases from J, the gap between germline ends came to 8 bases. The CDR3 runs 14 residues. This chain's CDR3 is CASSIGQMNTEAFF. CDR3 nucleotides: TGTGCCAGTAGTATCGGACAGATGAACACTGAAGCTTTCTTT.

This chain's CDR3 is CASSEGGLGDTQYF. CDR3 in DNA: TGTGCCAGCAGTGAAGGGGGGCTGGGAGATACGCAGTATTTT. The chain has TRBV6-4 and TRBJ2-3; possibly TRBD1 or TRBD2 for D (6 bases each). The germline V gene encodes CDR1 MRHNA and CDR2 SNTAGT. Trimming removed 3 bases from V and 5 bases from J, with 12 bases in between. This CDR3 comprises 14 residues.

The chain combines TRBV11-2 with TRBJ1-4; a possible D gene is TRBD1 (6 bases). Trimming shortened V by 4 bases and J by 3 bases, and 21 bases separated the two germline ends. The CDR3 length is 18 residues. The V gene's germline CDR1 is SGHAT and CDR2 FQNNGV. For the CDR3, the DNA is TGTGCCAGCAGCTCCCTTTGGGCAGGGGATGTATCTAATGAAAAACTGTTTTTT. Residues: CASSSLWAGDVSNEKLFF.

This chain joins TRBV6-4 and TRBJ2-1, with TRBD1 identical over 9 bases. The CDR3 covers 13 residues. Unmatched junction bases numbered 0, after V lost 3 bases and J lost 6 bases. Germline CDR1 MRHNA, CDR2 SNTAGT. CDR3 sequence (DNA): TGTGCCAGCAGTGAGACAGGGGGCAATGAGCAGTTCTTC. It encodes CASSETGGNEQFF.

The chain employs TRBV5-4 and TRBJ2-6, with 9 bases that match TRBD1. After removal of 0 bases from V and 1 base from J, the junction contained 5 bases not matched to a gene. This CDR3 is built from 18 residues. Germline lookup yields CDR1 SGHNT and CDR2 YYREEE (reference sequence). The DNA of the CDR3 is TGTGCCAGCAGCTTGGGGGGACAGGGATTATCTGGGGCCAACGTCCTGACTTTC. Protein product: CASSLGGQGLSGANVLTF.

J is TRBJ1-4 and V is TRBV21-1; TRBD1, the D gene given by the table, was not confirmed from the DNA. TRBV21-1 is shown as a pseudogene. The CDR3 totals 18 residues. The CDR3 DNA is TGTGCCAGCGTACAAACTACGACAGAGACTGCAACTAATGAAAAACTGTTTTTT. This encodes CASVQTTTETATNEKLFF.

This chain uses TRBV27 with TRBJ2-2; D might be TRBD2 (7 bases). CDR1 is MNHEY and CDR2 is SMNVEV in the germline V gene (reference sequence). The V and J ends lost 7 bases and 5 bases respectively, with 20 bases between them. This CDR3 is 16 amino acids long. The CDR3 nucleotides read TGTGCCAGCACCCAATGGAGGGGGGGCCGTACCGGGGAGCTGTTTTTT. It specifies CASTQWRGGRTGELFF.

The chain combines TRBV5-1 with TRBJ2-7; 9 nucleotides line up with TRBD1. CDR3 size: 14 residues. Trimming at V came to 4 bases and at J to 6 bases, leaving 8 bases not matched to a gene. Germline CDR1 is SGHRS and CDR2 is YFSETQ. The CDR3, as DNA: TGCGCCAGCAGCATGGGACAGGGTGTCGGCGAGCAGTACTTC. This encodes CASSMGQGVGEQYF.

The chain carries TRBV7-3 and TRBJ2-3; TRBD2 might be the D (6 bases). The CDR3 spans 14 residues. Germline V gene data show CDR1 as SGHTA and CDR2 as FQGTGA. Trimming removed 3 bases at V and 7 bases at J, with 14 bases between. In nucleotides, the CDR3 is TGTGCCAGCAGCTTCGGAGGGGCGTCGAATACGCAGTATTTT. Its protein product is CASSFGGASNTQYF.